This T cell receptor (beta chain) is drawn from a study of blood T cell repertoires in COVID-19. Study-wide context: Donors in the United States, Italy and Spain gave samples during acute or convalescent COVID-19. T cells, B-cell-depleted T cells, or PBMCs supplied cDNA or gDNA.

Followed longitudinally, the Seattle patients had been enrolled during active infection. Comment on this clone: Other DNA sequences in this sample translate to the same CDR3.

With 2 bases removed from V and 3 bases from J, the gap between germline ends came to 7 bases. The CDR3 contains 13 residues. As processed by the authors: Amplification with reference gene primers provided the estimates of nucleated cell counts. Assay used: immunoSEQ multiplex PCR; TCRdb lists only in-frame clones, some missing. V and J calls and clone size come straight from that table; D and trimming were deduced from the DNA. The sample has about 250,000 clones, around 85% seen once; the top ten hold about 0.9%. The TCR sequence derives from a human donor with COVID-19, enrolled during active disease. The donor label of this sample is uncertain. The sequencing sample was made of peripheral blood. This chain connects TRBV12-3 or TRBV12-4 to TRBJ1-1; D not resolved. CDR3 DNA sequence: TGTGCCAGCAGTTTATTGGGCGACACTGAAGCTTTCTTT. This gives the protein CASSLLGDTEAFF.